This is a list of T cell receptor beta chains from one sample in a study of response to subunit inactivated influenza vaccine. TCRdb re-called the RT-PCR reads with MiXCR, one entry per CDR3 protein. The sample lists 540,000 or so distinct CDR3 sequences, 10% to 15% occurring once. The source material was PBMCs from blood, sampled roughly 48 days after vaccination. These receptors were collected from a man aged 50 or older who received an inactivated influenza vaccine. Each CDR3 is given with its conserved first and last residue. The D gene is left open where the match is weak. Clone size appears in some rows only: once, few, many, or a class for an expanded clone.

j_gene: TRBJ2-7; d_gene: .; v_gene: TRBV29-1; abundance: few; CDR3nt: TGCAGCGTTGATCTAGGGTTTACCCACGAGCAGTACTTC; CDR3aa: CSVDLGFTHEQYF
j_gene: TRBJ2-7; d_gene: TRBD2; v_gene: TRBV13; abundance: few; CDR3nt: TGTGCCAGCAGCTGGGGGGGAAGGGGCTACGAGCAGTACTTC; CDR3aa: CASSWGGRGYEQYF
j_gene: TRBJ2-1; d_gene: TRBD2; v_gene: TRBV12-3/TRBV12-4; abundance: .; CDR3nt: TGTGCCAGCAGTTTTAGCCAGCGGGGGGGGTGGCAGTTCTTC; CDR3aa: CASSFSQRGGWQFF
j_gene: TRBJ2-3; d_gene: TRBD2; v_gene: TRBV3-1; abundance: few; CDR3nt: TGTGCCAGCAGCATCCGAAGCGGGAAGTGGACAGATACGCAGTATTTT; CDR3aa: CASSIRSGKWTDTQYF
j_gene: TRBJ1-1; d_gene: TRBD1; v_gene: TRBV6-2/TRBV6-3; abundance: .; CDR3nt: TGTGCCAGCCGAACTACCTCGACAGGGAGTAGAGCTTTCTTT; CDR3aa: CASRTTSTGSRAFF
j_gene: TRBJ1-3; d_gene: .; v_gene: TRBV7-2; abundance: few; CDR3nt: TGTGCCAGCAGCTCGTACACTTTGGGAAACACCATATATTTT; CDR3aa: CASSSYTLGNTIYF
j_gene: TRBJ2-5; d_gene: TRBD2; v_gene: TRBV20-1; abundance: .; CDR3nt: TGCAGTGCGGGACTAGCGGAAATCCAAGAGACCCAGTACTTC; CDR3aa: CSAGLAEIQETQYF
j_gene: TRBJ1-5; d_gene: TRBD1; v_gene: TRBV5-1; abundance: .; CDR3nt: TGCGCCAGCAGCTTGGGGGACAGGGCTCAGCCCCAGCATTTT; CDR3aa: CASSLGDRAQPQHF
j_gene: TRBJ1-2; d_gene: .; v_gene: TRBV4-3; abundance: .; CDR3nt: TGCGCCAGCAGCTCCACCTGGGGGCCCACTAACTATGGCTACACCTTC; CDR3aa: CASSSTWGPTNYGYTF
j_gene: TRBJ1-1; d_gene: .; v_gene: TRBV28; abundance: .; CDR3nt: TGTGCCAGCAGTTTAAGGCCAGGGCTCCGTAGTGAAGCTTTCTTT; CDR3aa: CASSLRPGLRSEAFF
j_gene: TRBJ1-5; d_gene: TRBD1; v_gene: TRBV7-8; abundance: .; CDR3nt: TGTGCCAGCAGCTTAGGGGACAGGATCAATCAGCCCCAGCATTTT; CDR3aa: CASSLGDRINQPQHF
j_gene: TRBJ1-4; d_gene: TRBD1; v_gene: TRBV20-1; abundance: few; CDR3nt: TGCAGTGCGCTAGGGACAGCAACTAATGAAAAACTGTTTTTT; CDR3aa: CSALGTATNEKLFF
j_gene: TRBJ1-1; d_gene: .; v_gene: TRBV12-3/TRBV12-4; abundance: many; CDR3nt: TGTGCCAGCAGTCACGGGGGGAACACTGAAGCTTTCTTT; CDR3aa: CASSHGGNTEAFF
j_gene: TRBJ1-2; d_gene: TRBD1; v_gene: TRBV11-2; abundance: .; CDR3nt: TGTGCCAGCAGCTTAGATATTAGGACAGGGGGCCTGGTAGGCTACACCTTC; CDR3aa: CASSLDIRTGGLVGYTF
j_gene: TRBJ1-5; d_gene: .; v_gene: TRBV29-1; abundance: .; CDR3nt: TGCAGCGCCCAGTGGGCCAACAATCAGCCCCAGCATTTT; CDR3aa: CSAQWANNQPQHF
j_gene: TRBJ2-1; d_gene: .; v_gene: TRBV7-2; abundance: .; CDR3nt: TGTGCCAGCAGCTTATCCCGGAGTTCCTACAATGAGCAGTTCTTC; CDR3aa: CASSLSRSSYNEQFF
j_gene: TRBJ2-7; d_gene: .; v_gene: TRBV20-1; abundance: few; CDR3nt: TGCAGTGCTGCGGGGCCTGACAGCCCTTACGAGCAGTACTTC; CDR3aa: CSAAGPDSPYEQYF
j_gene: TRBJ1-5; d_gene: .; v_gene: TRBV4-1; abundance: many; CDR3nt: TGCGCCAGCAGCCAAGGACACAGCAATCAGCCCCAGCATTTT; CDR3aa: CASSQGHSNQPQHF
j_gene: TRBJ2-4; d_gene: .; v_gene: TRBV4-2; abundance: .; CDR3nt: TGTGCCAGCAGGCCCTTGCGGGACACCCAGGCGGGAGCCAAAAACATTCAGTACTTC; CDR3aa: CASRPLRDTQAGAKNIQYF
j_gene: TRBJ2-3; d_gene: .; v_gene: TRBV29-1; abundance: .; CDR3nt: TGCAGCGTTGATGGCGGGGCAGATACGCAGTATTTT; CDR3aa: CSVDGGADTQYF
j_gene: TRBJ1-1; d_gene: .; v_gene: TRBV27; abundance: .; CDR3nt: TGTGCCAGCAGTTTTCAGGGAGAGAGCACTGAAGCTTTCTTT; CDR3aa: CASSFQGESTEAFF
j_gene: TRBJ1-1; d_gene: .; v_gene: TRBV20-1; abundance: .; CDR3nt: TGCAGTGCTATTGGAGGGAACACTGAAGCTTTCTTT; CDR3aa: CSAIGGNTEAFF
j_gene: TRBJ2-5; d_gene: .; v_gene: TRBV4-2; abundance: few; CDR3nt: TGTGCCAGCAGCCAATCCCCCGGACAGCCACAAGAGACCCAGTACTTC; CDR3aa: CASSQSPGQPQETQYF
j_gene: TRBJ2-2; d_gene: TRBD1; v_gene: TRBV5-1; abundance: .; CDR3nt: TGCGCCAGCAGCTCCGGGACAGGGCGAACCGGGGAGCTGTTTTTT; CDR3aa: CASSSGTGRTGELFF
j_gene: TRBJ2-1; d_gene: TRBD2; v_gene: TRBV5-1; abundance: few; CDR3nt: TGCGCCAGCAGCTCCGGGACTAGCGGGGGTGGGGGTGAGCAGTTCTTC; CDR3aa: CASSSGTSGGGGEQFF
j_gene: TRBJ2-3; d_gene: TRBD1; v_gene: TRBV12-3/TRBV12-4; abundance: .; CDR3nt: TGTGCCAGCAGTAACTATCAGGGGGCTGGCACAGATACGCAGTATTTT; CDR3aa: CASSNYQGAGTDTQYF
j_gene: TRBJ2-5; d_gene: TRBD1; v_gene: TRBV6-5; abundance: few; CDR3nt: TGTGCCAGCAGTTACTCCCCGCAGGGGGCTATGGAGACCCAGTACTTC; CDR3aa: CASSYSPQGAMETQYF
j_gene: TRBJ1-6; d_gene: .; v_gene: TRBV7-9; abundance: few; CDR3nt: TGTGCCAGCAGCTCAGCTGGTAATTCACCCCTCCACTTT; CDR3aa: CASSSAGNSPLHF
j_gene: TRBJ2-5; d_gene: .; v_gene: TRBV10-1; abundance: .; CDR3nt: TGCGCCAGCAGTGAGTGTCCTAAACAAGAGACCCAGTACTTC; CDR3aa: CASSECPKQETQYF
j_gene: TRBJ2-4; d_gene: .; v_gene: TRBV29-1; abundance: many; CDR3nt: TGCAGCGTTGAAGATAGGCGGGGGCCAGTGTACATTCAGTACTTC; CDR3aa: CSVEDRRGPVYIQYF
j_gene: TRBJ2-1; d_gene: .; v_gene: TRBV5-4; abundance: .; CDR3nt: TGTGCCAGCAGCTTGGAGGTGGGGTATGAGCAGTTCTTC; CDR3aa: CASSLEVGYEQFF
j_gene: TRBJ2-1; d_gene: TRBD1; v_gene: TRBV12-3/TRBV12-4; abundance: few; CDR3nt: TGTGCCAGCAGTCGACAGGGAAGCTCCTACAATGAGCAGTTCTTC; CDR3aa: CASSRQGSSYNEQFF
j_gene: TRBJ2-7; d_gene: TRBD1; v_gene: TRBV7-8; abundance: .; CDR3nt: TGTGCCAGCAGCTTACCCAGACAGGGAGTCGGCGAGCAGTACTTC; CDR3aa: CASSLPRQGVGEQYF
j_gene: TRBJ1-2; d_gene: .; v_gene: TRBV14; abundance: .; CDR3nt: TGTGCCAGCAGCCAAGTCCAGACTAACTATGGCTACACCTTC; CDR3aa: CASSQVQTNYGYTF
j_gene: TRBJ1-2; d_gene: TRBD1; v_gene: TRBV4-3; abundance: .; CDR3nt: TGCGCCAGCAGCCAAGCCCCGGGACAGTCTCTTGGCTACACCTTC; CDR3aa: CASSQAPGQSLGYTF
j_gene: TRBJ2-1; d_gene: TRBD2; v_gene: TRBV27; abundance: .; CDR3nt: TGTGCCAGCAGAATCCCGGGACTAGCGGAGAACAATGAGCAGTTCTTC; CDR3aa: CASRIPGLAENNEQFF
j_gene: TRBJ2-1; d_gene: .; v_gene: TRBV18; abundance: .; CDR3nt: TGTGCCAGCTCACAAGGTTACGTGATAGTGAATGAGCAGTTCTTC; CDR3aa: CASSQGYVIVNEQFF
j_gene: TRBJ1-2; d_gene: .; v_gene: TRBV12-3/TRBV12-4; abundance: .; CDR3nt: TGTGCCAGCAAAAAAACCGCCCACGGGGCCTATGGCTACACCTTC; CDR3aa: CASKKTAHGAYGYTF
j_gene: TRBJ2-7; d_gene: .; v_gene: TRBV6-2/TRBV6-3; abundance: few; CDR3nt: TGTGCCAGCAGCCTAGTCGCACAGGGTTTCTACGAGCAGTACTTC; CDR3aa: CASSLVAQGFYEQYF
j_gene: TRBJ1-1; d_gene: .; v_gene: TRBV12-3/TRBV12-4; abundance: many; CDR3nt: TGTGCCAGCAGCCCCGACAGCTGGAACACTGAAGCTTTCTTT; CDR3aa: CASSPDSWNTEAFF
j_gene: TRBJ1-5; d_gene: .; v_gene: TRBV5-8; abundance: .; CDR3nt: TGTGCCAGCAGCTCGCTCAGGGCGAGAAATCAGCCCCAGCATTTT; CDR3aa: CASSSLRARNQPQHF
j_gene: TRBJ1-3; d_gene: .; v_gene: TRBV20-1; abundance: .; CDR3nt: TGCAGTGCTAGAGACAACTCTAGAAACACCATATATTTT; CDR3aa: CSARDNSRNTIYF
j_gene: TRBJ2-6; d_gene: .; v_gene: TRBV5-1; abundance: few; CDR3nt: TGCGCCAGCAGCTCTCTAAGATCCAACTCTGGGGCCAACGTCCTGACTTTC; CDR3aa: CASSSLRSNSGANVLTF
j_gene: TRBJ2-3; d_gene: TRBD2; v_gene: TRBV10-3; abundance: .; CDR3nt: TGTGCCATCACCGCGTCACTAGCGGGTACAGATACGCAGTATTTT; CDR3aa: CAITASLAGTDTQYF
j_gene: TRBJ2-7; d_gene: TRBD1; v_gene: TRBV28; abundance: .; CDR3nt: TGTGCCAGCAAGACGACCCAGGGGGTCTACGAGCAGTACTTC; CDR3aa: CASKTTQGVYEQYF